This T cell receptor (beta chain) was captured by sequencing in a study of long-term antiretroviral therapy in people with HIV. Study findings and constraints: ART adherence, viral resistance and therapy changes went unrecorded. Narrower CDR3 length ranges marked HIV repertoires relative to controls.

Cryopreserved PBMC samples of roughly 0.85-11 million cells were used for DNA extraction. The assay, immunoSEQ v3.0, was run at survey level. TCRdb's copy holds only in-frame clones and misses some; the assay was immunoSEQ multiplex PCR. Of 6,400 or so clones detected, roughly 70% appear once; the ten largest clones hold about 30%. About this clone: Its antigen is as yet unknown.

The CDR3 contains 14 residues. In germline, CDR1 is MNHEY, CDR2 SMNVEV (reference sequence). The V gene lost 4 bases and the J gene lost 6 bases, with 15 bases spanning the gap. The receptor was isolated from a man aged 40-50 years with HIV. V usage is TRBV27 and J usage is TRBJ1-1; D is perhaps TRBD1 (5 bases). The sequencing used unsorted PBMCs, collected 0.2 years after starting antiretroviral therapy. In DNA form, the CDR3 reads TGTGCCAGCAGTTCCCCGGGGCCCGGGGCTGAAGCTTTCTTT. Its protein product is CASSSPGPGAEAFF.